Below are 14 T cell receptor beta chains sequenced from a single sample in a study of blood T cells in healthy people across ages. It was with a sample-barcoded 5' primer and a J-beta primer mix that a second PCR of roughly 6 to 12 cycles was run. TCRdb reanalysed the 5' RACE reads using MiXCR and keeps one entry per CDR3 protein. The sample records some 670,000 distinct CDR3 sequences, about 50% being singletons. The sample taken for sequencing was blood. The receptors here all came from a woman aged 80 or over in good health.

A word on this clonotype: This may be a read error, as it is one base from a much larger clone. Here the CDR3 reads CASSSADREETQYF. In nucleotides, the CDR3 is TGTGCCAGCAGCTCCGCGGACAGAGAAGAGACCCAGTACTTC. The chain recombines TRBV7-2 with TRBJ2-7; tentative D call: TRBD1 (6 bases). The DNA end lines up better with TRBJ2-5; the J call may be wrong. Per the germline V gene, CDR1 is SGHTA and CDR2 is FQGNSA. The CDR3 sequence is 14 residues long.

Ten or more counts support this clonotype. The chain carries TRBV12-3 or TRBV12-4 and TRBJ2-2; 8 nucleotides line up with TRBD2. The CDR3 runs to 15 residues. V was clipped by 1 base and J by 4 bases; unmatched bases: 2. As DNA, the CDR3 is TGTGCCAGCAGTTTAGGGCTAGCGGGCACCGGGGAGCTGTTTTTT. This encodes CASSLGLAGTGELFF.

On this clonotype: This sequence may be a read error, since a much larger clone differs from it by one base. This chain links TRBV20-1 with TRBJ2-5; TRBD2 agrees at 14 bases. The CDR3 length is 19 residues. Germline lookup yields CDR1 DFQATT and CDR2 SNEGSKA (reference sequence). CDR3 protein: CSADPVQTSGRARQGTQYF. The DNA of the CDR3 is TGCAGTGCTGACCCGGTGCAGACTAGCGGGAGGGCCCGACAAGGGACCCAGTACTTC.

The V and J genes are TRBV15 and TRBJ1-5; 8 nucleotides agree with TRBD1. Germline CDR1 is LNHNV and CDR2 is YYDKDF (reference sequence). After removal of 3 bases from V and 2 bases from J, the junction contained 15 bases not matched to a gene. This CDR3 comprises 19 residues. The CDR3 DNA sequence: TGTGCCACCAGCAGTCCGGACAGGGTCGATCAGATGGGCAATCAGCCCCAGCATTTT. It yields the protein CATSSPDRVDQMGNQPQHF.

The CDR3 here is CASSASRTDGYTF. CDR3 DNA: TGCGCCAGCAGCGCCTCTCGGACAGATGGCTACACCTTC. This chain links TRBV5-1 with TRBJ1-2, with D possibly being TRBD1 (6 bases). Germline V gene sequence: CDR1 SGHRS, CDR2 YFSETQ. CDR3 length: 13 residues. Trimming stripped 4 bases from V and 6 bases from J, with 13 bases between.

This clonotype was counted at least ten times. The J gene is TRBJ1-1, the V gene TRBV29-1; D perhaps matches TRBD1 (6 bases). Germline V gene sequence: CDR1 SQVTM, CDR2 ANQGSEA. The CDR3 spans 14 residues. The V gene lost 7 bases and the J gene lost 4 bases, with 19 bases spanning the gap. The CDR3 DNA follows: TGCAGCGCTGAGCACCACCTGACAGGCACTGAAGCTTTCTTT. This translates into CSAEHHLTGTEAFF.

The chain carries TRBV6-2 or TRBV6-3 and TRBJ2-7; D gene ambiguous. The V and J ends lost 2 bases and 3 bases respectively, with 8 bases between them. Germline CDR1 is MNHEY and CDR2 is SVGEGT. The CDR3 runs to 13 residues. The CDR3 DNA reads TGTGCCAGCAGTTACGGACGGCTCTACGAGCAGTACTTC. This gives the protein CASSYGRLYEQYF.

This clonotype was counted at least ten times. This sequence joins TRBV6-5 and TRBJ2-3; 11 nucleotides match TRBD2. Germline V lookup: CDR1 MNHEY, CDR2 SVGAGI. There are 16 residues in the CDR3. Trimming at V came to 7 bases and at J to 8 bases, leaving 14 bases not matched to a gene. The CDR3 DNA reads TGTGCCAGCACCTCGGCCTATAGCGGGGGGGCCGGTACGCAGTATTTT. It yields the protein CASTSAYSGGAGTQYF.

The V gene is TRBV6-5, the J gene TRBJ1-2, with D unresolved. The CDR3 covers 14 residues. The V gene lost 6 bases and the J gene lost 5 bases, with 16 bases spanning the gap. Looked up from germline, CDR1 is MNHEY and CDR2 is SVGAGI. The DNA for the CDR3 is TGTGCCAGCAGACCTTACCGGGAGGAGTATGGCTACACCTTC. Protein sequence: CASRPYREEYGYTF.

Points on this clonotype: Germline is not matched at one junction end, which may reflect a read error. The V and J genes are TRBV7-2 and TRBJ1-5; no definite D call. The CDR3 is made up of 12 amino acids. Germline values: CDR1 SGHTA, CDR2 FQGNSA. The CDR3 sequence is CAGSQTNQPQHF. As DNA, the CDR3 is TGTGCCGGCAGCCAGACGAATCAGCCCCAGCATTTT. The variable domain in full, completed from reference TRBV7-2 and TRBJ1-5, reads GAGVSQSPSNKVTEKGKDVELRCDPISGHTALYWYRQSLGQGLEFLIYFQGNSAPDKSGLPSDRFSAERTGGSVSTLTIQRTQQEDSAVYLCAGSQTNQPQHFGDGTRLSIL.

J is TRBJ2-3 and V is TRBV5-1, with 7 nucleotides matching TRBD1. With 3 bases clipped from V and 0 bases from J, the junction kept 4 bases outside the gene matches. The CDR3 contains 15 residues. Germline lookup yields CDR1 SGHRS and CDR2 YFSETQ. This CDR3 reads CASSSRQGSTDTQYF. DNA for the CDR3: TGCGCCAGCAGCTCTCGACAGGGAAGCACAGATACGCAGTATTTT.

A word on this clonotype: A junction boundary mismatches the germline segment, possibly from a read error. The V call is TRBV9, the J call TRBJ1-2, with TRBD1 matching 8 bases. CDR1 and CDR2 (germline): SGDLS, YYNGEE. The CDR3 covers 14 residues. CDR3 sequence (DNA): TGCGCCAGCAGCCCCGGACAGGGCAACTATGGCCACACCTTC. Translation: CASSPGQGNYGHTF.

This chain connects TRBV7-9 to TRBJ2-7; 10 bases fit TRBD1. The CDR3 spans 14 residues. Germline V lookup: CDR1 SEHNR, CDR2 FQNEAQ (reference sequence). The trim removed 5 bases at V and 5 bases at J, leaving 6 bases unmatched. As DNA, the CDR3 is TGTGCCAGCAGCCAGACAGGGGGCGACGACGAGCAGTACTTC. Protein: CASSQTGGDDEQYF.

This clonotype was recorded at least ten times. The chain carries TRBV9 and TRBJ2-3; 12 bases are a match to TRBD2. The germline CDR1 and CDR2 sequences are SGDLS and YYNGEE. V gave up 4 bases and J gave up 2 bases; unmatched junction bases: 5. The CDR3 runs 16 residues. CDR3 nucleotides: TGTGCCAGCAGCTCAACTAGCGGGGGGCCCACAGATACGCAGTATTTT. Its protein is CASSSTSGGPTDTQYF. The full variable domain, rest sourced from reference TRBV9 and TRBJ2-3, is DSGVTQTPKHLITATGQRVTLRCSPRSGDLSVYWYQQSLDQGLQFLIQYYNGEERAKGNILERFSAQQFPDLHSELNLSSLELGDSALYFCASSSTSGGPTDTQYFGPGTRLTVL.